This T cell receptor beta chain was profiled in a study of shared clonotypes between healthy human individuals. Each sorted subset replicate got 200 ng genomic DNA, roughly 30,000 genomes. Original handling: Filtering of immunoSEQ junctional sequences could not match full-length read filtering. TCRdb's table, derived via immunoSEQ multiplex PCR, lists solely in-frame clones and lacks some. The DNA gave D and trimming, while V, J and clone size come from that table. The sample yields some 1.5 million clones, roughly 98% seen once. The specimen sequenced was naive CD4+ T cells sorted from blood. This sample's subset: CD45RA+ positively selected. This TCR was sampled from a man aged 30 to 45 in good health.

The DNA for the CDR3 is TGTGCCATCTCAAGAAGCAGTGGACAGGGGATCGGCTACACCTTC. Amino acids: CAISRSSGQGIGYTF. The V call is TRBV10-3, the J call TRBJ1-2; 9 bases match TRBD1. The length of the CDR3 is 15 residues. Trimming removed 8 bases from V and 8 bases from J; junction bases left unmatched: 15. Germline V CDR1 and CDR2: ENHRY, SYGVKD.